This T cell receptor (beta chain) was captured by sequencing in a study of T cells in Graves' hyperthyroidism and ophthalmopathy. Germline assignment: CDR1 SGHVS and CDR2 FQNEAQ. The CDR3 consists of 14 residues. Authors of the study amplified TCR beta CDR3 regions from RNA transcripts. Initially, a first-round RT-PCR of the TCR CDR3 employed the HTBI primer set. TCRdb itself ran the multiplex PCR reads through MiXCR, one entry per CDR3 protein. The table shows about 180,000 distinct CDR3 sequences, with about 18% occurring only once. This clonotype was seen more than once but under ten times. Compared with germline, one end of the junction differs, possibly owing to a read error.

Source material: blood. The sequence came from a woman in her fifties or sixties with Graves' hyperthyroidism. The J gene is TRBJ1-2, the V gene TRBV7-8, with D perhaps TRBD1 (5 bases). The CDR3 loop is CAGSSDRQKYGYTF. The CDR3 bases are TGTGCCGGCAGCTCCGACAGACAAAAATATGGCTACACCTTC.